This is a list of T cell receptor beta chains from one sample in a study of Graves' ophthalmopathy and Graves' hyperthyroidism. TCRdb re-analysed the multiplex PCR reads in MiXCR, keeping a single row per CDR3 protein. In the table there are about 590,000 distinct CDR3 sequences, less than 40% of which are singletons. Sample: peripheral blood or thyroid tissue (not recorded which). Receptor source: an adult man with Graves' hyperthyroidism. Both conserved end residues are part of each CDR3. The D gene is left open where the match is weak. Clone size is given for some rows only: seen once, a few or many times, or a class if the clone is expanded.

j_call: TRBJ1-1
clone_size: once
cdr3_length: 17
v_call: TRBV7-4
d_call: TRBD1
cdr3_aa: CASSPLQGQGRNTEAFF
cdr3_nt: TGTGCCAGCAGCCCTCTCCAGGGACAGGGGCGGAACACTGAAGCTTTCTTT

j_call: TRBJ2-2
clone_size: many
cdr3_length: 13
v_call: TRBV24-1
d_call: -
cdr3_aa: CATKGTHLGELFF
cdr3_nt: TGTGCCACCAAGGGGACCCACCTGGGGGAGCTGTTTTTT

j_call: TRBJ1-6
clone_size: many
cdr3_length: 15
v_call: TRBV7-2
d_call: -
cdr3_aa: CASSEQGQWYSPLHF
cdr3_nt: TGTGCCAGCAGCGAGCAGGGGCAGTGGTATTCACCCCTCCACTTT

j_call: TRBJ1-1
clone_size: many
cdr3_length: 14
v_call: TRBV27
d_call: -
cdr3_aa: CASSFQLGNTEAFF
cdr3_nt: TGTGCCAGCAGTTTCCAACTGGGGAACACTGAAGCTTTCTTT

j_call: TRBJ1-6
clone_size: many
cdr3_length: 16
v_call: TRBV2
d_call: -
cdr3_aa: CASSFTGGGLNSPLHF
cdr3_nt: TGTGCCAGCAGTTTTACGGGAGGGGGATTAAATTCACCCCTCCACTTT

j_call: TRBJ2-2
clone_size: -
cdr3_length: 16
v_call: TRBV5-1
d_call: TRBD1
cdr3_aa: CASSLIPGGGTGELFF
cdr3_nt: TGCGCCAGCAGCTTGATTCCAGGGGGTGGCACCGGGGAGCTGTTTTTT

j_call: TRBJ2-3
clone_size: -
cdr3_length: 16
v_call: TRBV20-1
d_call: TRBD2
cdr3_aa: CSARTGLAASTDTQYF
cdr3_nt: TGCAGTGCTAGGACCGGACTAGCGGCTAGCACAGATACGCAGTATTTT

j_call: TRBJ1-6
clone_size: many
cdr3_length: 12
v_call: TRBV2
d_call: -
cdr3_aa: CASTYGNSPLHF
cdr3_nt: TGTGCCAGCACCTACGGAAATTCACCCCTCCACTTT

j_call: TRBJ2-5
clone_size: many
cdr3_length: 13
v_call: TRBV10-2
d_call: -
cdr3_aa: CASREGVGETQYF
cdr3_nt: TGCGCCAGCAGAGAAGGGGTAGGGGAGACCCAGTACTTC

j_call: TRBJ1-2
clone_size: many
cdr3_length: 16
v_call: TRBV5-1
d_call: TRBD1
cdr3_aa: CASSLDPTGDGYGYTF
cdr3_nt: TGCGCCAGCAGCTTGGACCCGACAGGGGATGGCTATGGCTACACCTTC

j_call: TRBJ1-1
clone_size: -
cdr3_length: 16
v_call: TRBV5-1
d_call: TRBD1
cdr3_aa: CASSLGQGVMNTEAFF
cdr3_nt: TGCGCCAGCAGCTTGGGACAGGGCGTCATGAACACTGAAGCTTTCTTT

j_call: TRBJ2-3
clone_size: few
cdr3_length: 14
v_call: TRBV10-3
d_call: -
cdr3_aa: CAIRQGTSTDTQYF
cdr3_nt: TGTGCCATCAGACAGGGGACTAGCACAGATACGCAGTATTTT

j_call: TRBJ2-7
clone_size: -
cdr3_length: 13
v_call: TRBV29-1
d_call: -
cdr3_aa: CSVDRPGPYEQYF
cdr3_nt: TGCAGCGTCGACAGACCGGGGCCCTACGAGCAGTACTTC

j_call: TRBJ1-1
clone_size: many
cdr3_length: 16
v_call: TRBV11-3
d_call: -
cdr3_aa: CASSLGNTAGNTEAFF
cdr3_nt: TGTGCCAGCAGCTTAGGGAACACGGCGGGTAACACTGAAGCTTTCTTT

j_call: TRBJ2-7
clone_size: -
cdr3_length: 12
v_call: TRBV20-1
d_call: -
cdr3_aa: CSATDRVYGQYF
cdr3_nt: TGCAGTGCTACGGACAGAGTCTACGGGCAGTACTTC

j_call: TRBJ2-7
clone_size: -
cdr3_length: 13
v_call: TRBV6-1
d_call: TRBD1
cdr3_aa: CASSGTGGREQYF
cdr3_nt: TGTGCCAGCAGCGGGACAGGGGGGCGCGAGCAGTACTTC

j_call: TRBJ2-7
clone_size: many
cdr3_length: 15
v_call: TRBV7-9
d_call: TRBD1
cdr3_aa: CASSLVTGQSYEQYF
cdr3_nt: TGTGCCAGCAGCTTAGTGACGGGACAGTCCTACGAGCAGTACTTC

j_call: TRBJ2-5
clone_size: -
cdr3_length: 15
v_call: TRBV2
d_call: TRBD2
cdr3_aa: CASSSRTSALETQYF
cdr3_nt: TGTGCCAGCAGTTCTCGGACTAGCGCCCTAGAGACCCAGTACTTC

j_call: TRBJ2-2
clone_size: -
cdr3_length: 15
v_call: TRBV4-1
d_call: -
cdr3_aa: CASSQGDGNTGELFF
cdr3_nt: TGCGCCAGCAGCCAAGGGGACGGAAACACCGGGGAGCTGTTTTTT

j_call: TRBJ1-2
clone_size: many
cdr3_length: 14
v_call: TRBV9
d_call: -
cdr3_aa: CASSVGGTNYGYTF
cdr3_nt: TGTGCCAGCAGCGTTGGGGGAACTAACTATGGCTACACCTTC

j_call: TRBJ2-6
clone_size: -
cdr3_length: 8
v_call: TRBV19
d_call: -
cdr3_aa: CASKDLTF
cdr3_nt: TGTGCCAGTAAGGACCTGACTTTC

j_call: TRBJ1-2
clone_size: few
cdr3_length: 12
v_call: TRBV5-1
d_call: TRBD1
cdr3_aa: CASSLGQGSYTF
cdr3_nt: TGCGCCAGCAGCTTAGGACAGGGGAGCTACACCTTC